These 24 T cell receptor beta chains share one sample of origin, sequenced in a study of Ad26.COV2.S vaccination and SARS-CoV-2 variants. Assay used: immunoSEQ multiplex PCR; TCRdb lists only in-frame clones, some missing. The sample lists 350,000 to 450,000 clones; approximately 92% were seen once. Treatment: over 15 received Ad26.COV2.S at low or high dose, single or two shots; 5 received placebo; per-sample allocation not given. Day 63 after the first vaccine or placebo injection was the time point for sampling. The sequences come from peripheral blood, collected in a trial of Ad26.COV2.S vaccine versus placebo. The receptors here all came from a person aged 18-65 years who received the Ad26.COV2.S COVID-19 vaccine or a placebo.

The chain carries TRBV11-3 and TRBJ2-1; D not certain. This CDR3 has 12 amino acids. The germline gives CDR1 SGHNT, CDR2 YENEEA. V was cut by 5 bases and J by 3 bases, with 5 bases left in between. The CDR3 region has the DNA TGTGCCAGCAGCACCAACTACAATGAGCAGTTCTTC. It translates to CASSTNYNEQFF.

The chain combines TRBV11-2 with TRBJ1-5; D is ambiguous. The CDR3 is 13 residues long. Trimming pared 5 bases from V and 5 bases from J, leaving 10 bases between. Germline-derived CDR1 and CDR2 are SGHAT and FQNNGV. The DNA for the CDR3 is TGTGCCAGCAGCCGGTCGGCATATCAGCCCCAGCATTTT. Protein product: CASSRSAYQPQHF.

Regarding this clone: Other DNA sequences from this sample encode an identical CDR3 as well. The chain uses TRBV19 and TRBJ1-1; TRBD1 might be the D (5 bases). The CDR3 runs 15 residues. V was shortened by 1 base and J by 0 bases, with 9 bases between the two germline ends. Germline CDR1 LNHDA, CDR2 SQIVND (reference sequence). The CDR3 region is CASSIGGRLNTEAFF. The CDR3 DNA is TGTGCCAGTAGTATAGGGGGCAGGTTGAACACTGAAGCTTTCTTT.

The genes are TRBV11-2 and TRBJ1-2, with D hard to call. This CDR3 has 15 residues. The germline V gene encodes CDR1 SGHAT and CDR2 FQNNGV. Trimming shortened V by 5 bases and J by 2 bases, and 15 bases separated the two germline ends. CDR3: CASSDLRVRNYGYTF. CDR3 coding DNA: TGTGCCAGCAGCGACCTGAGGGTTCGAAACTATGGCTACACCTTC.

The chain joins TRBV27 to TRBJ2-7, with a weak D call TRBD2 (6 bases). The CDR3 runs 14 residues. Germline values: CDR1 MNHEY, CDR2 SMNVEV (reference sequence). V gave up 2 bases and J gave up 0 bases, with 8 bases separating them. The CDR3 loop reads CASSLAGISYEQYF. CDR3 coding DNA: TGTGCCAGCAGTTTAGCGGGGATCTCCTACGAGCAGTACTTC.

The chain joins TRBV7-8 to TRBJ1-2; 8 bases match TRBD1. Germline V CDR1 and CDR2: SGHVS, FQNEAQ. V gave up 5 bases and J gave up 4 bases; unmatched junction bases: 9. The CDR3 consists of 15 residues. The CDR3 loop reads CASSAKPGTGYGYTF. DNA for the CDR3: TGTGCCAGCAGCGCAAAACCCGGGACAGGCTATGGCTACACCTTC.

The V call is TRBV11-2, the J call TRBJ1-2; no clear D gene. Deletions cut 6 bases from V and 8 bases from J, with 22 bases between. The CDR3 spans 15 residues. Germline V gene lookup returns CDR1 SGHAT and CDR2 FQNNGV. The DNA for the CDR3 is TGTGCCAGCAGACGAATACAAAACCCTGGCCGGGGCTACACCTTC. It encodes CASRRIQNPGRGYTF. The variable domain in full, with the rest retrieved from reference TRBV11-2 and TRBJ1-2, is EAGVAQSPRYKIIEKRQSVAFWCNPISGHATLYWYQQILGQGPKLLIQFQNNGVVDDSQLPKDRFSAERLKGVDSTLKIQPAKLEDSAVYLCASRRIQNPGRGYTFGSGTRLTVV.

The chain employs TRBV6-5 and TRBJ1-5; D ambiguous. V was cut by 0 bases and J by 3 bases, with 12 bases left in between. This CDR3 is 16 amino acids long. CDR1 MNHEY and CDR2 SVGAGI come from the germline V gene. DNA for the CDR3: TGTGCCAGCAGTTACTCGAGGCCGGAGAACAATCAGCCCCAGCATTTT. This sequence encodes CASSYSRPENNQPQHF.

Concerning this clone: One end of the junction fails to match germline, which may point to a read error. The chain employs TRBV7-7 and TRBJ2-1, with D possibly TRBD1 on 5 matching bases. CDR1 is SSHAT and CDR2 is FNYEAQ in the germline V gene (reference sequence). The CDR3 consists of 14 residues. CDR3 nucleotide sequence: TGTGCTAGCAGCCCCGAGGCAGGGATGAATGAGCAGTTCTTC. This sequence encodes CASSPEAGMNEQFF.

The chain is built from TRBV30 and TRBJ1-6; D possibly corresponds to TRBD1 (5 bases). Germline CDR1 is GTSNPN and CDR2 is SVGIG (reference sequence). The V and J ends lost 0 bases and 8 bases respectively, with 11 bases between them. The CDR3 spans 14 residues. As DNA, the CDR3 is TGTGCCTGGAGTGTACGGGTCAGGGATTCACCCCTCCACTTT. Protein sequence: CAWSVRVRDSPLHF.

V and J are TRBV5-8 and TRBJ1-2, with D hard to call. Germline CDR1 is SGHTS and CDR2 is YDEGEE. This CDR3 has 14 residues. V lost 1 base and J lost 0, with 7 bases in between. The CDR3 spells CASSLRPANYGYTF. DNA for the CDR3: TGTGCCAGCAGCTTGAGGCCGGCTAACTATGGCTACACCTTC.

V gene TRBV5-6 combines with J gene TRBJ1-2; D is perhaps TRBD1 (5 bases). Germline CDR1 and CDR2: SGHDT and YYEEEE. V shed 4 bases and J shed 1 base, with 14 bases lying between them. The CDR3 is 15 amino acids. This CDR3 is CASSLQGGLNYGYTF. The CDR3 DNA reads TGTGCCAGCAGCCTTCAGGGAGGGCTTAACTATGGCTACACCTTC. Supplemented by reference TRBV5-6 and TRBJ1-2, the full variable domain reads DAGVTQSPTHLIKTRGQQVTLRCSPKSGHDTVSWYQQALGQGPQFIFQYYEEEERQRGNFPDRFSGHQFPNYSSELNVNALLLGDSALYLCASSLQGGLNYGYTFGSGTRLTVV.

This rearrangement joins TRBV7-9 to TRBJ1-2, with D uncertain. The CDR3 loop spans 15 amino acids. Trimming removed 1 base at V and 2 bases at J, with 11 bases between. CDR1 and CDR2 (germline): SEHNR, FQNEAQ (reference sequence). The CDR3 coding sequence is TGTGCCAGCAGCTTAGAGTTAGGGAGAAACTATGGCTACACCTTC. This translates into CASSLELGRNYGYTF.

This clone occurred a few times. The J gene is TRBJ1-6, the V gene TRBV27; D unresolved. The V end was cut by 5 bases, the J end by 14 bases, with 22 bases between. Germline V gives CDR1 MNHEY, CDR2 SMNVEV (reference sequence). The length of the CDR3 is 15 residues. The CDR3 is CASSLTQAARQTLHF. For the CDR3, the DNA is TGTGCCAGCAGTCTGACCCAGGCGGCCCGGCAAACCCTCCACTTT.

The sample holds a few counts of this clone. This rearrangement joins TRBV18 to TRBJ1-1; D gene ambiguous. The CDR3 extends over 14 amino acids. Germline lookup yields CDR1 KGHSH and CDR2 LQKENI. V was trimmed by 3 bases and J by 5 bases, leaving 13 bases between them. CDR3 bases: TGTGCCAGCTCACCCCTCGTAGATGGTACTGAAGCTTTCTTT. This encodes CASSPLVDGTEAFF.

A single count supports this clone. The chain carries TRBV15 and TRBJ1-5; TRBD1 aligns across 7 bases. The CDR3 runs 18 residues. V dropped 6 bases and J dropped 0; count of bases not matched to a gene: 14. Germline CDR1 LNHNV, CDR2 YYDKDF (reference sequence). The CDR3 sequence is CATRLNRDRRYSNQPQHF. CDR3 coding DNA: TGTGCCACCAGACTCAACCGGGACAGAAGATATAGCAATCAGCCCCAGCATTTT.

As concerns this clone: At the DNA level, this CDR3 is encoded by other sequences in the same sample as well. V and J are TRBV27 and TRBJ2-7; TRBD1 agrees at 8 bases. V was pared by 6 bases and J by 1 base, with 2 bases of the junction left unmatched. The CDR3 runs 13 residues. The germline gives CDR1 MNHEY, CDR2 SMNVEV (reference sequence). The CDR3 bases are TGTGCCAGCAGCGGACAGGGTTCCTACGAGCAGTACTTC. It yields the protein CASSGQGSYEQYF.

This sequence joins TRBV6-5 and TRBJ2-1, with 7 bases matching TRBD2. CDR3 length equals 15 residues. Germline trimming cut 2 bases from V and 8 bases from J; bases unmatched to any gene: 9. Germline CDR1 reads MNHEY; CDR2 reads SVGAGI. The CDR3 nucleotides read TGTGCCAGCAGTTACAACGGACTAGACGGAGATGAGCAGTTCTTC. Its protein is CASSYNGLDGDEQFF.

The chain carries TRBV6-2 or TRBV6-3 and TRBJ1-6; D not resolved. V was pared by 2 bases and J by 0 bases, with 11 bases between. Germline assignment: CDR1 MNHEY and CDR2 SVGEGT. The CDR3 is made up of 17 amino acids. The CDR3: CASSYAEASSYNSPLHF. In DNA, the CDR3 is TGTGCCAGCAGTTACGCGGAGGCCAGCTCCTATAATTCACCCCTCCACTTT.

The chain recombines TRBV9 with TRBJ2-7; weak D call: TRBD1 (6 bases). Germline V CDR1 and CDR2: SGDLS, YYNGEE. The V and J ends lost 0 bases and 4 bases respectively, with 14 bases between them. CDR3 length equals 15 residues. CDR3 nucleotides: TGTGCCAGCAGCGTAGGCTCAGGGGCAGGGTACGAGCAGTACTTC. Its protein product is CASSVGSGAGYEQYF.

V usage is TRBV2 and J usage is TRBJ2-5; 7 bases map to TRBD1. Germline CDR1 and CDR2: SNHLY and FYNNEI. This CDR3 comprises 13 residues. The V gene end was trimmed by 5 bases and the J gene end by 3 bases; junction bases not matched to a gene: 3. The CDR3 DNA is TGTGCCAGCAGTACCCAGGGGGAAGAGACCCAGTACTTC. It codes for CASSTQGEETQYF.

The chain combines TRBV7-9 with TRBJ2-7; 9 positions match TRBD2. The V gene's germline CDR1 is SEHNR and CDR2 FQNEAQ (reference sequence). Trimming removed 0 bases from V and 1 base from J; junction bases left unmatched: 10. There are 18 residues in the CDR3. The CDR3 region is CASSLARVASGESYEQYF. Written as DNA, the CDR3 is TGTGCCAGCAGCTTAGCGCGTGTGGCTAGCGGGGAATCCTACGAGCAGTACTTC.

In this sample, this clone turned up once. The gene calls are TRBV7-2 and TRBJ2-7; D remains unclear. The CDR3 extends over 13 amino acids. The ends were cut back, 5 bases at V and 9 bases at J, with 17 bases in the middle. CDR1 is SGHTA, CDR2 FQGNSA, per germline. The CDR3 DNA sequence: TGTGCCAGCAGCCCCTCAGACGCCGCCCGGCAGTACTTC. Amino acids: CASSPSDAARQYF. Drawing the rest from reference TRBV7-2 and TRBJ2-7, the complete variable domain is GAGVSQSPSNKVTEKGKDVELRCDPISGHTALYWYRQSLGQGLEFLIYFQGNSAPDKSGLPSDRFSAERTGGSVSTLTIQRTQQEDSAVYLCASSPSDAARQYFGPGTRLTVT.

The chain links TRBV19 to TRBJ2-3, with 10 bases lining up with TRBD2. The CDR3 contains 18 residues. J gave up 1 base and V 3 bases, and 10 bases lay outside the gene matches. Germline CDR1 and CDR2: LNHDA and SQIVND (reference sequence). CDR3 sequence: CASSIVLGLAGGTDTQYF. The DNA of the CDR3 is TGTGCCAGTAGTATCGTATTAGGGCTAGCGGGGGGCACAGATACGCAGTATTTT.